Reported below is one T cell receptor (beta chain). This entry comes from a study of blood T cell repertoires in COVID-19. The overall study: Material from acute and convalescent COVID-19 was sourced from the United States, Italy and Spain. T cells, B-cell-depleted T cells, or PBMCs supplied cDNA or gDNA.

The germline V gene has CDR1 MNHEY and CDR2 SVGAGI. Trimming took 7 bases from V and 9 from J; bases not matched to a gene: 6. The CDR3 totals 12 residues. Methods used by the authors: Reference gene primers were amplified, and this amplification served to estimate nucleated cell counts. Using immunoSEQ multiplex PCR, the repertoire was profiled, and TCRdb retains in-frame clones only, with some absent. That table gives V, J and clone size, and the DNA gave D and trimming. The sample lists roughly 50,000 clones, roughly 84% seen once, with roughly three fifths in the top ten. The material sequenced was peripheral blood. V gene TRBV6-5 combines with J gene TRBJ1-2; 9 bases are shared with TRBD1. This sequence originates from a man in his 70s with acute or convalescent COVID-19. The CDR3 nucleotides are TGTGCCAGCACCCCGGGACAGGGCCGCTACACCTTC. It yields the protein CASTPGQGRYTF.